The present T cell receptor (beta chain) was sequenced within a study of blood T cell repertoires in COVID-19. For the study at large: COVID-19 samples from acute and convalescent phases originated in the United States, Italy and Spain. PBMCs, B-cell-depleted T cells, or T cells were the source of the cDNA or gDNA that made up the material.

Profiling relied on immunoSEQ multiplex PCR, and the TCRdb table lists in-frame clones only, not all of them. Of about 380,000 clones listed, roughly 86% are singletons. This clone came up once. Germline V CDR1 and CDR2: SGHTA, FQGNSA. The CDR3 contains 15 residues. Trimming took 5 bases from V and 8 from J; bases not matched to a gene: 9. The sequencing sample was made of peripheral blood. This chain connects TRBV7-2 to TRBJ2-1; 10 bases are shared with TRBD2. The source of this sequence is a human donor with acute or convalescent COVID-19. The donor label of this sample is uncertain. DNA for the CDR3: TGTGCCAGCAGCGGAGGGAGCGGGGGGGCCTATGAGCAGTTCTTC. This sequence encodes CASSGGSGGAYEQFF.